Below are 10 T cell receptor beta chains sequenced from a single sample in a study of blood T cell repertoires in COVID-19. Assay: immunoSEQ multiplex PCR; the TCRdb copy retains only in-frame clones and omits some. The sample lists some 220,000 clones, around 80% seen once, with more than 10% in the top ten. The specimen sequenced was peripheral blood. These receptors all stem from a human donor in a cohort sampled during active COVID-19.

In its sample, this clone was seen a few times. The gene calls are TRBV7-9 and TRBJ2-1; D perhaps matches TRBD2 (7 bases). The length of the CDR3 is 14 residues. Trimming pared 2 bases from V and 7 bases from J, leaving 12 bases between. CDR1 SEHNR and CDR2 FQNEAQ come from the germline V gene (reference sequence). The CDR3 DNA reads TGTGCCAGCAGCTTAATGCGGGGGCGGAATGAGCAGTTCTTC. It codes for CASSLMRGRNEQFF.

V gene TRBV6-4 combines with J gene TRBJ2-2, with a weak D call TRBD2 (7 bases). There are 16 residues in the CDR3. V shed 7 bases and J shed 5 bases, with 20 bases lying between them. Germline lookup yields CDR1 MRHNA and CDR2 SNTAGT. CDR3 sequence: CASTLQPGGITGELFF. The CDR3 DNA follows: TGTGCCAGCACCTTGCAGCCGGGGGGCATTACCGGGGAGCTGTTTTTT.

The chain links TRBV6-5 to TRBJ2-7; TRBD1 might be the D (7 bases). This CDR3 comprises 12 residues. CDR1 is MNHEY, CDR2 SVGAGI, per germline. The germline V and J ends were trimmed by 6 bases and 5 bases, with 11 bases remaining between them. CDR3 DNA: TGTGCCAGCAGCCAGGGGGGCGACGAGCAGTACTTC. Translating it yields CASSQGGDEQYF.

This clone was observed once. CDR3 sequence (DNA): TGTGCCAGCAGTCCCCTATCCCGACAGTCTTATAGCAATCAGCCCCAGCATTTT. This translates into CASSPLSRQSYSNQPQHF. This chain joins TRBV27 and TRBJ1-5; maybe TRBD1 (5 bases). CDR1 and CDR2 (germline): MNHEY, SMNVEV (reference sequence). This CDR3 region has 18 residues. Trimming stripped 5 bases from V and 0 bases from J, with 20 bases between.

The rearrangement joins TRBV6-6 to TRBJ1-5; 7 nucleotides line up with TRBD1. Germline assignment: CDR1 MNHNY and CDR2 SVGAGI (reference sequence). J was trimmed by 0 bases and V by 2 bases; bases with no gene match: 1. CDR3 length equals 15 residues. As DNA, the CDR3 is TGTGCCAGCAGTTACCGGGACAGTAGCAATCAGCCCCAGCATTTT. It codes for CASSYRDSSNQPQHF.

The chain has TRBV28 and TRBJ2-5; tentative D call: TRBD2 (5 bases). Germline V CDR1 and CDR2: MDHEN, SYDVKM. The CDR3 runs 15 residues. V was trimmed by 3 bases and J by 3 bases, leaving 14 bases between them. The CDR3 is CASSFLSSGEETQYF. The CDR3 bases are TGTGCCAGCAGTTTTTTATCCAGCGGAGAAGAGACCCAGTACTTC.

The chain couples TRBV4-1 to TRBJ1-4; D gene uncertain. This CDR3 region has 18 residues. Germline V gene data show CDR1 as MGHRA and CDR2 as YSYEKL. The germline V and J ends were trimmed by 0 bases and 1 base, with 15 bases remaining between them. CDR3 loop: CASSQDRKASGTNEKLFF. The CDR3 region has the DNA TGCGCCAGCAGCCAAGATAGGAAGGCCAGCGGAACTAATGAAAAACTGTTTTTT.

The chain has TRBV24-1 and TRBJ2-3, with 10 positions matching TRBD2. Germline V gives CDR1 KGHDR, CDR2 SFDVKD. V shed 3 bases, J shed 5 bases, and the junction held 16 bases outside the gene matches. The CDR3 has 19 residues. CDR3 protein: CATSDATSGISWLGDTQYF. The CDR3 DNA is TGTGCCACCAGTGATGCAACTAGCGGGATCTCCTGGTTGGGAGATACGCAGTATTTT.

This chain joins TRBV28 and TRBJ2-1; the D gene is possibly TRBD2 (6 bases). Germline CDR1 MDHEN, CDR2 SYDVKM. The ends were cut back, 0 bases at V and 6 bases at J, with 12 bases in the middle. The CDR3 is 15 amino acids. CDR3 coding DNA: TGTGCCAGCAGTTTATGGTATGGTAGCGGCAATGAGCAGTTCTTC. This encodes CASSLWYGSGNEQFF.

V is TRBV25-1 and J is TRBJ2-5; D possibly corresponds to TRBD1 (6 bases). Between the trimmed V and J ends, which lost 9 bases and 0 bases, there was a span of 14 bases. This CDR3 spans 14 amino acids. Germline V gene sequence: CDR1 MGHDK, CDR2 SYGVNS. The CDR3 region has the DNA TGTGCCAGGGAGAGGGGGTTCCACCAAGAGACCCAGTACTTC. As protein: CARERGFHQETQYF.